Only a few counts were recorded for the clone carrying this T cell receptor beta chain. Each CDR3 protein is one row after TCRdb ran MiXCR on the RT-PCR reads. The data contain about a million distinct CDR3 sequences, roughly 17% of them singletons. V lost 6 bases to trimming and J lost 2 bases, with 10 bases between them. The CDR3 extends over 13 amino acids. This record comes from a study of patients and donors after allogeneic stem cell transplantation. V is TRBV12-3 or TRBV12-4 and J is TRBJ1-1; maybe TRBD1 (5 bases). Sequencing was performed on blood, either unsorted or a sorted T cell fraction (not recorded which). The sequence derives from a human donor who was either an allogeneic HSCT recipient or a stem cell or donor lymphocyte infusion donor (not recorded which). It is not recorded whose cells these are; they may come from a transplant donor. The CDR3 nucleotides are TGTGCCAGCAGGGGGGGAAAAAACACTGAAGCTTTCTTT. As protein: CASRGGKNTEAFF.